This T cell receptor beta chain was identified during a study of T-cell memory formation after mild COVID-19 (dated by TCRdb to the early 2020s). A note on the overall study: Most TCR sequence clusters were specific to one of the two donors. In a couple of donors, T-cell clones that expanded and contracted after mild COVID-19 were followed by sequencing TCRalpha and TCRbeta repertoires longitudinally. Two young, previously healthy adult volunteers made up the cohort, one male and one female. Overall study outcomes, separate from this receptor: Clones that contracted from day 15 to 85 showed balanced CD4/CD8 phenotypes, whereas a second wave of clones that expanded from day 15 to 37 leaned towards CD4+. Contracting CD4+ clones turned up mainly in the CM and EM memory subsets, whereas EMRA was where CD8+ clones were enriched. The second-wave clones that peaked on day 37 were not confirmed to be SARS-CoV-2 specific. Only two mild cases were covered in the study, and larger cohorts including severe cases with pre-infection samples were considered necessary. Some responding clones were detected in pre-infection memory, suggesting pre-existing cross-reactive memory T cells joined the SARS-CoV-2 response.

Ficoll-Paque density gradient centrifugation was the method used to isolate PBMCs. For this clonotype: It lacks a known antigen. Qualities for individual bases were not recorded, and no much larger clone is one base off.

The germline V gene gives CDR1 as SGHTA and CDR2 as FQGNSA. V and J are truncated by 4 bases and 2 bases respectively, leaving an intervening sequence of 14 bases. From the cysteine through the phenylalanine, the CDR3 covers 16 amino acids. Just CDR3 DNA is preserved here, 48 bases in frame from base 1. Sequenced using an Illumina NovaSeq 6000. Using 5'RACE with constant-segment primers, TCRalpha and TCRbeta cDNA libraries were constructed, with sample barcodes and unique molecular identifiers added in the process. Trizol reagent was used to extract RNA from every sample. Library amplification was performed in two PCR steps, and a second sample barcode and Illumina TruSeq adapters were introduced in the second step. Sequencing of the libraries was done on an Illumina NovaSeq, producing 2 x 150 bp paired-end reads. The authors processed their data as follows. Reads were demultiplexed and collapsed into UMI-guided consensus sequences with migec v1.2.7. Using mixcr v2.1.11, UMI consensuses were aligned to TRA and TRB V and J templates and then assembled into clonotypes. Expanded or contracted clonotypes were those called significant by both edgeR and NoisET, with noise models trained on biological replicates. For edgeR calls, a false discovery rate-adjusted p below 0.01 and a log2 fold-change threshold of 1 were applied. As an exploratory analysis of dynamics, max-normalized trajectories of the 1000 most abundant clonotypes were examined with PCA combined with hierarchical clustering. The CD4 or CD8 phenotype of responding clones was assigned using the separately sequenced CD4+ and CD8+ repertoires. TCRdb reprocessing: public reads trimmed at Q25 with fastp, clones called with MiXCR, in-frame beta chains kept. Under each unique CDR3 protein, matching rows form one entry showing the most common genes and DNA. The V and J calls here are based on TCRdb, not the publication. The sample table shows approximately 350,000 distinct CDR3 sequences, and around 28% are seen once. About 13% of the sample is held by the ten biggest clonotypes.

Recombination linked TRBV7-2 to TRBJ2-2; 6 matching bases give a weak D call of TRBD2. The receptor was isolated from an adult woman who had mild COVID-19 (a few samples of this study predate the infection). The sample titles of this study are shuffled in the database, so cell type and time point are left out; the donor was told from shared clones. Sample: PBMCs or a T cell subset sorted from them (not recorded which). The CDR3 has the sequence CASSWQGGLNTGELFF. The DNA is TGTGCCAGCAGCTGGCAGGGCGGACTAAACACCGGGGAGCTGTTTTTT.